Listed here is a single T cell receptor (beta chain). Treatment defined: around 19 received Ad26.COV2.S at low or high dose, single or two shots; roughly five received placebo; per-sample allocation not given. Collection of the samples took place on day 63 after the first injection of vaccine or placebo. Produced via immunoSEQ multiplex PCR; TCRdb's table is partial and in-frame only. The table includes under 500,000 clones, roughly 90% detected once. The V end was cut by 4 bases, the J end by 12 bases, with 10 bases between. The CDR3 runs 12 residues. This specimen comes from a study of Ad26.COV2.S vaccination and SARS-CoV-2 variants.

The sequencing here drew on peripheral blood, taken in a trial of Ad26.COV2.S vaccine versus placebo. The sequence came from a person aged 18-65 years who received the Ad26.COV2.S COVID-19 vaccine or a placebo. The chain has TRBV12-3 or TRBV12-4 and TRBJ1-6; D ambiguous. The CDR3 nucleotides are TGTGCCAGCAGTTCCAACCAAGGACCCCTCCACTTT. Protein: CASSSNQGPLHF.